This T cell receptor beta chain was captured in a study of blood T cell repertoires in COVID-19. Looking at the study overall: Italy, Spain and the United States were the sources of the convalescent and acute COVID-19 samples.

Sequencing used immunoSEQ multiplex PCR; TCRdb keeps in-frame clones, though not all of them. The data show a few hundred thousand clones, about 86% seen once. The CDR3 contains 14 residues. Trimming stripped 1 base from V and 4 bases from J, with 11 bases between. Germline CDR1 is LGHDT and CDR2 is YNNKEL (reference sequence). The clonotype comes from a man older than 75 with acute or convalescent COVID-19. Material for sequencing was peripheral blood. V and J are TRBV3-1 (or the pseudogene TRBV3-2) and TRBJ2-7; D is perhaps TRBD1 (5 bases). CDR3 DNA sequence: TGTGCCAGCAGCCAAGGGGTGGGGCCGTACGAGCAGTACTTC. It encodes CASSQGVGPYEQYF.